Presented here are 12 T cell receptor beta chains from one specimen sequenced in a study of Ad26.COV2.S vaccination and SARS-CoV-2 variants. The treatment was: about 20 received Ad26.COV2.S at low or high dose, single or two shots; about 5 received placebo; per-sample allocation not given. All samples were drawn on day 63, counting from the first vaccine or placebo injection. Clones were read by immunoSEQ multiplex PCR, and TCRdb kept only the in-frame ones, dropping some. The sample records some 300,000 clones, over 80% being singletons. The specimen comprised peripheral blood, sampled in a trial of Ad26.COV2.S vaccine versus placebo. The receptors stem from a person between 18 and 59 years old who received the Ad26.COV2.S COVID-19 vaccine or a placebo.

The chain is built from TRBV29-1 and TRBJ2-7; no firm D call. Germline CDR1 reads SQVTM; CDR2 reads ANQGSEA. The V end lost 2 bases, the J end lost 0 bases, and 14 bases lay between the germline ends. The CDR3 is made up of 15 amino acids. The CDR3 coding sequence is TGCAGCGTTGAATTAGGGCAGTCTTCCTCCTACGAGCAGTACTTC. This encodes CSVELGQSSSYEQYF.

The chain couples TRBV7-2 to TRBJ1-1, with unresolved D. The CDR3 spans 13 residues. Germline V gene sequence: CDR1 SGHTA, CDR2 FQGNSA. Trimming shortened V by 5 bases and J by 11 bases, and 18 bases separated the two germline ends. This chain's CDR3 is CASSLGRRRMAFF. In nucleotides, the CDR3 is TGTGCCAGCAGCCTAGGACGTCGGAGGATGGCTTTCTTT.

This clone was detected only once. The rearrangement links TRBV18 to TRBJ1-1; TRBD1 matches at 11 bases. This CDR3 spans 13 amino acids. With V trimmed by 6 bases and J by 3 bases, 0 bases remained unmatched. The germline V gene has CDR1 KGHSH and CDR2 LQKENI. CDR3 sequence reads: CASSDRGHTEAFF. DNA of the CDR3: TGTGCCAGCTCGGACAGGGGGCACACTGAAGCTTTCTTT.

The chain is built from TRBV10-3 and TRBJ2-6, with D maybe TRBD1 (6 bases). The V end lost 4 bases, the J end lost 4 bases, and 14 bases lay between the germline ends. Germline CDR1 ENHRY, CDR2 SYGVKD. There are 16 residues in the CDR3. In DNA, the CDR3 is TGTGCCATCAGTGTGATGAGGGGGACGGGGGCCAACGTCCTGACTTTC. Protein product: CAISVMRGTGANVLTF.

The chain has TRBV7-6 and TRBJ1-1; 7 nucleotides match TRBD1. The CDR3 spans 15 residues. The J segment lost 5 bases and the V segment lost 1 base, leaving 7 bases of the junction unmatched. From germline, CDR1 is SGHVS and CDR2 FNYEAQ. The CDR3 sequence: CASSLEGGSGTEAFF. CDR3 nucleotides: TGTGCCAGCAGCTTAGAAGGGGGCAGCGGAACTGAAGCTTTCTTT.

The V call is TRBV9, the J call TRBJ1-5, with 9 bases identical to TRBD1. Per the germline V gene, CDR1 is SGDLS and CDR2 is YYNGEE. This CDR3 has 15 amino acids. J gave up 5 bases and V 3 bases, and 6 bases lay outside the gene matches. The CDR3 DNA follows: TGTGCCAGCAGCGCCGGGACAGGGAACTATCAGCCCCAGCATTTT. Translation gives CASSAGTGNYQPQHF.

V and J are TRBV4-1 and TRBJ1-5; no reliable D call. The length of the CDR3 is 13 residues. Germline CDR1 MGHRA, CDR2 YSYEKL. V was clipped by 1 base and J by 7 bases, with 8 bases between them. CDR3 sequence (DNA): TGCGCCAGCAGCCAAGGAAAACAACAGCCCCAGCATTTT. It translates to CASSQGKQQPQHF.

The chain uses TRBV7-6 and TRBJ1-3; maybe TRBD1 (6 bases). The ends were cut back, 1 base at V and 0 bases at J, with 10 bases in the middle. CDR1 and CDR2 from the germline V gene are SGHVS and FNYEAQ. The CDR3 is 16 amino acids. The CDR3 is CASSLGTAISGNTIYF. The CDR3 DNA follows: TGTGCCAGCAGCTTAGGGACAGCCATCTCTGGAAACACCATATATTTT.

The V gene is TRBV28, the J gene TRBJ1-3, with no clear D. The CDR3 contains 14 residues. V was cut by 5 bases and J by 0 bases, with 8 bases left in between. Germline values: CDR1 MDHEN, CDR2 SYDVKM. The CDR3 is CASSPGSSGNTIYF. The CDR3 DNA sequence: TGTGCCAGCAGTCCCGGCAGCTCTGGAAACACCATATATTTT.

The chain combines TRBV3-1 (or the pseudogene TRBV3-2) with TRBJ1-1, with TRBD1 identical over 8 bases. The CDR3 length is 17 residues. Trimming took 2 bases from V and 3 from J; bases not matched to a gene: 11. The germline V gene encodes CDR1 LGHDT and CDR2 YNNKEL (reference sequence). CDR3 nucleotides: TGTGCCAGCAGCCAATGGGCCCTGACAGGGGTTGACACTGAAGCTTTCTTT. Protein product: CASSQWALTGVDTEAFF.

About this clone itself: Other DNA variants within this sample encode the same CDR3. The chain employs TRBV6-5 and TRBJ2-6; D remains ambiguous. Germline-derived CDR1 and CDR2 are MNHEY and SVGAGI. This CDR3 has 13 amino acids. Trimming left V 0 bases short and J 3 bases short, with 0 bases between. CDR3 DNA sequence: TGTGCCAGCAGTTACTCTGGGGCCAACGTCCTGACTTTC. It translates to CASSYSGANVLTF.

The rearrangement links TRBV21-1 to TRBJ2-7; the listed D gene, TRBD1, was not tested against the DNA. TRBV21-1 is a recognized pseudogene. The CDR3 loop spans 14 amino acids. In DNA form, the CDR3 reads TGTGCCAGCAGTACAGGGGGGTGCACCTACGAGCAGTACTTC. It codes for CASSTGGCTYEQYF.